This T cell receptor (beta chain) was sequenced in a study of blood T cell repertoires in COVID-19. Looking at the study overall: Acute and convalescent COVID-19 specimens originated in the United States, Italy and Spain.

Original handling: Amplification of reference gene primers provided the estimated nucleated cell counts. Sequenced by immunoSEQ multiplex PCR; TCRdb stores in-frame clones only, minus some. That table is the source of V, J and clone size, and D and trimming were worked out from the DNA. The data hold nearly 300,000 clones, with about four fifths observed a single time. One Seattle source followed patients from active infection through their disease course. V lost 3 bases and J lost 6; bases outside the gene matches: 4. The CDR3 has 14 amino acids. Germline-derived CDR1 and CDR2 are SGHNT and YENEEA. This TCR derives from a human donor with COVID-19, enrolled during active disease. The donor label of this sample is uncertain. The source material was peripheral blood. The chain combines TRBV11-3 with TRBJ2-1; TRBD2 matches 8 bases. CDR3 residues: CASSFTAGANEQFF. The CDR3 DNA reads TGTGCCAGCAGCTTCACAGCGGGAGCCAATGAGCAGTTCTTC.